A selection of T cell receptor beta chains follows, all from one sample in a study of blood T cell repertoires in COVID-19. Generated by immunoSEQ multiplex PCR, the TCRdb table keeps only in-frame clones and is missing some. Among around 150,000 clones, about 80% were seen once, and the ten largest hold approximately 21%. Specimen: peripheral blood. These receptors all stem from a woman of 80 years or more with acute or convalescent COVID-19. Both conserved end residues are part of each CDR3. Fields, in order: V gene, clone size, J gene, D gene, CDR3 DNA, CDR3 protein. A D gene is named only where the DNA matches it firmly. Size is stated for part of the rows, as once, few or many counts, or as a class when the clone is expanded.

V: TRBV2
size: few
J: TRBJ1-6
D: NA
DNA: TGTGCCAGCATCCAGAACTATAATTCACCCCTCCACTTT
CDR3: CASIQNYNSPLHF

V: TRBV7-8
size: NA
J: TRBJ1-1
D: NA
DNA: TGTGCCAGCAGCTTAGGGGGCCAGGAATCCTCTGAAGCTTTCTTT
CDR3: CASSLGGQESSEAFF

V: TRBV6-6
size: NA
J: TRBJ2-5
D: NA
DNA: TGTGCCAGCAGTTACTCTGGCGAGACCCAGTACTTC
CDR3: CASSYSGETQYF

V: TRBV2
size: NA
J: TRBJ1-1
D: NA
DNA: TGTGCCAGCAATCGGGAGAACACTGAAGCTTTCTTT
CDR3: CASNRENTEAFF

V: TRBV6-6
size: NA
J: TRBJ2-1
D: NA
DNA: TGTGCCAGCAGTTACCGGGACACCGCAAATGAGCAGTTCTTC
CDR3: CASSYRDTANEQFF

V: TRBV6-2/TRBV6-3
size: few
J: TRBJ2-7
D: NA
DNA: TGTGCCAGCAGCCCTAGACAGTACGAGCAGTACTTC
CDR3: CASSPRQYEQYF

V: TRBV16
size: NA
J: TRBJ1-1
D: NA
DNA: TGTGCCAGCAGCCAATCTTTTAGCACTGAAGCTTTCTTT
CDR3: CASSQSFSTEAFF

V: TRBV5-1
size: NA
J: TRBJ2-1
D: TRBD2
DNA: TGCGCCAGCAATACAGCGGGAGGGCCCGAGCAGTTCTTC
CDR3: CASNTAGGPEQFF

V: TRBV20-1
size: NA
J: TRBJ1-1
D: TRBD1
DNA: TGCAGTGCTAGTAACCCGGGACAGGGGAACACTGAAGCTTTCTTT
CDR3: CSASNPGQGNTEAFF

V: TRBV6-5
size: NA
J: TRBJ2-1
D: TRBD2
DNA: TGTGCCAGCAGTTACTCGGCTAGCGGGAGTGAGGATGAGCAGTTCTTC
CDR3: CASSYSASGSEDEQFF